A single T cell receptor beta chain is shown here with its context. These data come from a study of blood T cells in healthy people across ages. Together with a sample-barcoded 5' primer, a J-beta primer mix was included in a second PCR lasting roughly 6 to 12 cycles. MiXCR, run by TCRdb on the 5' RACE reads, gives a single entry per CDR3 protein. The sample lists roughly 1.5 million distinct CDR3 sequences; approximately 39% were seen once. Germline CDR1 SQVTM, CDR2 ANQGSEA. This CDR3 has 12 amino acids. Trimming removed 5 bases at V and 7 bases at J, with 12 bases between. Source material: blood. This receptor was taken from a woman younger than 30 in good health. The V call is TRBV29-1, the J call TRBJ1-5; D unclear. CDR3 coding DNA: TGCAGCGTTTTGTGGGGTCCCCAGCCCCAGCATTTT. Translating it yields CSVLWGPQPQHF. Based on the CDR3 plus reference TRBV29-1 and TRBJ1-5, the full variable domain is SAVISQKPSRDICQRGTSLTIQCQVDSQVTMMFWYRQQPGQSLTLIATANQGSEATYESGFVIDKFPISRPNLTFSTLTVSNMSPEDSSIYLCSVLWGPQPQHFGDGTRLSIL.